This T cell receptor (beta chain) was obtained from a study of blood T cells in healthy people across ages. Next came a second PCR, run for about 7 to 12 cycles, which used a sample-barcoded 5' primer along with a J-beta primer mix. MiXCR, applied by TCRdb to the 5' RACE reads, yields one record per CDR3 protein. The data contain around 1.5 million distinct CDR3 sequences, approximately 32% of them singletons. This CDR3 has 17 amino acids. Germline-derived CDR1 and CDR2 are MGHRA and YSYEKL. Trimming removed 0 bases from V and 2 bases from J, with 15 bases in between. The chain is built from TRBV4-1 and TRBJ2-3, with D possibly TRBD2 on 6 matching bases. The sequenced material came from blood. The receptor was isolated from a woman in her thirties in good health. The CDR3 is CASSQDVLAGHTDTQYF. The CDR3 region has the DNA TGCGCCAGCAGCCAAGATGTGCTGGCGGGGCACACAGATACGCAGTATTTT.